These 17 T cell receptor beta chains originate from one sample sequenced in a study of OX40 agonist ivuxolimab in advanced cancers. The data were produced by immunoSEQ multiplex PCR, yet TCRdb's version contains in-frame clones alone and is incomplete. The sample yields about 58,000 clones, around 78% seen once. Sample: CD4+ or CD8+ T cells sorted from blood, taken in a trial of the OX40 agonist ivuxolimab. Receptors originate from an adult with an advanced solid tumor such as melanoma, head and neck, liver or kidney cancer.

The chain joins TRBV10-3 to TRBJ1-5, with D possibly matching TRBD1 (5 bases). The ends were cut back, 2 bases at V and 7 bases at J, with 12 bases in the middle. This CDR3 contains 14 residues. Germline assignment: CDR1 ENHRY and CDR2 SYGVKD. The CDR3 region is CAISEESRGQPQHF. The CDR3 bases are TGTGCCATCAGTGAGGAGTCCCGGGGGCAGCCCCAGCATTTT.

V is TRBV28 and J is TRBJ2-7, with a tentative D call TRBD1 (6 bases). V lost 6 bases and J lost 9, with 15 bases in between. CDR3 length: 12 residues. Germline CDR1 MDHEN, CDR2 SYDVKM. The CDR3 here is CASRHDRDTQYF. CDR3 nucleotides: TGTGCCAGCAGGCATGACCGGGACACGCAGTACTTC. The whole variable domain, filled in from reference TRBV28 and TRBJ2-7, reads DVKVTQSSRYLVKRTGEKVFLECVQDMDHENMFWYRQDPGLGLRLIYFSYDVKMKEKGDIPEGYSVSREKKERFSLILESASTNQTSMYLCASRHDRDTQYFGPGTRLTVT.

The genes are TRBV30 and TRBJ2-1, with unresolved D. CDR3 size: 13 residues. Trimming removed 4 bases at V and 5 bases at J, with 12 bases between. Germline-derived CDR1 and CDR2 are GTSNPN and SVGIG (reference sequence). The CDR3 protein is CAWNSRPNNEQFF. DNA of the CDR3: TGTGCCTGGAATAGTAGGCCCAACAATGAGCAGTTCTTC.

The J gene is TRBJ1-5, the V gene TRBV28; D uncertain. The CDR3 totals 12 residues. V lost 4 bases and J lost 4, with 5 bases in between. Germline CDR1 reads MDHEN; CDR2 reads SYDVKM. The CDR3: CASSYRNQPQHF. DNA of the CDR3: TGTGCCAGCAGTTACAGAAATCAGCCCCAGCATTTT.

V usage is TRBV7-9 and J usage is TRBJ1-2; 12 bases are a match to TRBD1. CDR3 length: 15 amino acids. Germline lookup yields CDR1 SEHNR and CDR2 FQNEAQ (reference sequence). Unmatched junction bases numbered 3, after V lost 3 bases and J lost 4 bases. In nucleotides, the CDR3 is TGTGCCAGCAGCTTGGGACAGGGGGCTAGCTATGGCTACACCTTC. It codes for CASSLGQGASYGYTF.

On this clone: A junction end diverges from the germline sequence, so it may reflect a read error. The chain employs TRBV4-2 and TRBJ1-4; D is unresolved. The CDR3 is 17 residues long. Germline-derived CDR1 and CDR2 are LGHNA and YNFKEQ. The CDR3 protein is CASSQDGVAERNEELFF. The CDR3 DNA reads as TGTGCCAGCAGCCAAGATGGTGTGGCCGAACGAAATGAAGAACTGTTTTTT.

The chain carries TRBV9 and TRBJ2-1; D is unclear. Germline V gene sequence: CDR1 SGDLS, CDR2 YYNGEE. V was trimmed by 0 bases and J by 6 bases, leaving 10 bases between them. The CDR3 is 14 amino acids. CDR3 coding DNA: TGTGCCAGCAGCGTAGCTCCAGGCGGCAATGAGCAGTTCTTC. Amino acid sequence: CASSVAPGGNEQFF. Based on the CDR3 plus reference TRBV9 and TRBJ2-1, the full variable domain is DSGVTQTPKHLITATGQRVTLRCSPRSGDLSVYWYQQSLDQGLQFLIQYYNGEERAKGNILERFSAQQFPDLHSELNLSSLELGDSALYFCASSVAPGGNEQFFGPGTRLTVL.

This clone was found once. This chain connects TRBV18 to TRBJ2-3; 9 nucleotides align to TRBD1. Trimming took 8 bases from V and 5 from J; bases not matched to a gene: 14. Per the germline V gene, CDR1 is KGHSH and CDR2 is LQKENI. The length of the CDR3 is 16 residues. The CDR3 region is CASRKATGTGLDTQYF. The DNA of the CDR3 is TGTGCCAGCCGAAAGGCTACCGGGACAGGGTTAGATACGCAGTATTTT.

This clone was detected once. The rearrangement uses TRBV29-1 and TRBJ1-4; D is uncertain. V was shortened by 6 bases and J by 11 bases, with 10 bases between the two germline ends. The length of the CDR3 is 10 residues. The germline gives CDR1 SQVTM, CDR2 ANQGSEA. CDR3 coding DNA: TGCAGCGTCGAGAAAGGGAAACTGTTTTTT. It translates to CSVEKGKLFF.

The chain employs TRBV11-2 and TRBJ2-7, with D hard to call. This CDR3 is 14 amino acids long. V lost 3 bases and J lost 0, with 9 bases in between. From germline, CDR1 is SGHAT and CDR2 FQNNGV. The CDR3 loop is CASSFSESSYEQYF. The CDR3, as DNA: TGTGCCAGCAGCTTTTCAGAGAGCTCCTACGAGCAGTACTTC.

The CDR3 nucleotides read TGTGCCAGCAGACGGGACGGCAACTATGGCTACACCTTC. This encodes CASRRDGNYGYTF. V is TRBV6-5 and J is TRBJ1-2, with TRBD1 as a possible D gene (5 bases). The CDR3 contains 13 residues. The V end was cut by 6 bases, the J end by 2 bases, with 10 bases between. Germline CDR1 reads MNHEY; CDR2 reads SVGAGI.

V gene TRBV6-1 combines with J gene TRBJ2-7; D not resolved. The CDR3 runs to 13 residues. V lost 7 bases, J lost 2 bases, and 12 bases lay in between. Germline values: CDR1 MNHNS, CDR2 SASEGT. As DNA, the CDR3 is TGTGCCAGCATGTCGGTACGGACCTACGAGCAGTACTTC. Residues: CASMSVRTYEQYF.

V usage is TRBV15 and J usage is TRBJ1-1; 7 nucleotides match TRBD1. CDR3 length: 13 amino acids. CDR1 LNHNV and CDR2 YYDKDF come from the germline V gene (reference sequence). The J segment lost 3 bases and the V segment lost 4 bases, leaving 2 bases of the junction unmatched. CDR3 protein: CATSTRGDTEAFF. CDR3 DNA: TGTGCCACCAGCACCAGGGGGGACACTGAAGCTTTCTTT.

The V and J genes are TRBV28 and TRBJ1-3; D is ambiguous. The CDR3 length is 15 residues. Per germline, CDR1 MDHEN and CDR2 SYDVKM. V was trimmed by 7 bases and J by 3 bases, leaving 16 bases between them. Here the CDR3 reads CASIKTKGGGNTIYF. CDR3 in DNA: TGTGCCAGCATTAAGACCAAGGGTGGTGGAAACACCATATATTTT.

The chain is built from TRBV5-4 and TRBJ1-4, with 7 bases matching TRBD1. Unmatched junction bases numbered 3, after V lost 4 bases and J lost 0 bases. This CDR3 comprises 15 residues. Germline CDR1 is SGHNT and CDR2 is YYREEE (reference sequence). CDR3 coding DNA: TGTGCCAGCAGCGCCACAGGGGCAACTAATGAAAAACTGTTTTTT. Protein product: CASSATGATNEKLFF.

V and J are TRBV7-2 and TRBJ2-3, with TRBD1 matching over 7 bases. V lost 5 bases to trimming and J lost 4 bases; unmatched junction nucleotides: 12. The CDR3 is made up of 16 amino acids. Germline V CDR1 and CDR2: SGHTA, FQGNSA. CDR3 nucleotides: TGTGCCAGCAGCGTGGCTGTGACAGGGAGATCAGATACGCAGTATTTT. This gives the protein CASSVAVTGRSDTQYF.

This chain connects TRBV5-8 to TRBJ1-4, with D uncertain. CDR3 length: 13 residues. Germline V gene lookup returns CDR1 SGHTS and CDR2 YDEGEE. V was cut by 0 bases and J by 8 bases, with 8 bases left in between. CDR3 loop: CASSLVNEEKLFF. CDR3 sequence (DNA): TGTGCCAGCAGCTTGGTAAACGAAGAAAAACTGTTTTTT.